The rows below give T cell receptor beta chains drawn from one sample of a study of blood T cell repertoires in COVID-19. Assay: immunoSEQ multiplex PCR; the TCRdb copy retains only in-frame clones and omits some. The repertoire holds 50,000 to 75,000 clones, with 80% as singletons. Input material: peripheral blood. Receptors were obtained from a man in his sixties with acute or convalescent COVID-19. The CDR3 runs from the conserved cysteine through the conserved F or W. D genes are given only for firm matches. For some rows the clone size is stated as once, few or many, or as a class when expanded; others skip it.

d_gene	abundance	v_gene	j_gene	CDR3aa	CDR3nt
-	-	TRBV5-1	TRBJ1-2	CASSLEGAGAYTF	TGCGCCAGCAGCTTGGAAGGGGCAGGGGCCTACACCTTC
-	-	TRBV5-6	TRBJ2-7	CATQAGRYEQYF	TGTGCCACCCAGGCGGGGCGCTACGAGCAGTACTTC
TRBD2	-	TRBV11-2	TRBJ2-1	CASSLGTSGGGPQFF	TGTGCCAGCAGTCTTGGGACTAGCGGGGGGGGCCCTCAGTTCTTC
-	-	TRBV24-1	TRBJ2-7	CATPAYEQYF	TGTGCCACCCCGGCCTACGAGCAGTACTTC
-	-	TRBV5-1	TRBJ1-1	CASSLVSTEAFF	TGCGCCAGCAGCTTGGTGAGCACTGAAGCTTTCTTT
-	-	TRBV5-1	TRBJ2-3	CASSPQVSTDTQYF	TGCGCCAGCAGCCCACAAGTTAGCACAGATACGCAGTATTTT
-	-	TRBV5-1	TRBJ2-7	CASSVRYF	TGCGCCAGCAGCGTTAGATACTTC
TRBD2	-	TRBV18	TRBJ2-5	CASSPQGLAGRTLQETQYF	TGTGCCAGCTCACCACAGGGACTAGCGGGGCGTACCCTCCAAGAGACCCAGTACTTC
-	-	TRBV28	TRBJ1-2	CASSFTREAGYTF	TGTGCCAGCAGTTTTACCCGGGAGGCAGGCTACACCTTC
TRBD2	-	TRBV5-1	TRBJ2-3	CASSLGGGTDTQYF	TGCGCCAGCAGCCTTGGGGGGGGCACAGATACGCAGTATTTT
TRBD1	few	TRBV6-5	TRBJ2-7	CASSLGTGSYEQYF	TGTGCCAGCAGTCTTGGGACAGGTTCCTACGAGCAGTACTTC
TRBD1	-	TRBV19	TRBJ1-1	CASSIGTTGRATEAFF	TGTGCCAGTAGTATAGGGACGACAGGGCGGGCGACTGAAGCTTTCTTT
TRBD1	-	TRBV2	TRBJ2-4	CASIGGHNKNIQYF	TGTGCCAGCATAGGGGGCCATAACAAAAACATTCAGTACTTC
TRBD1	few	TRBV5-1	TRBJ2-1	CASSPGQGGNEQFF	TGCGCCAGCAGCCCAGGACAGGGAGGCAATGAGCAGTTCTTC
-	-	TRBV28	TRBJ1-5	CASRGALNQPQHF	TGTGCCAGCAGGGGGGCCCTTAATCAGCCCCAGCATTTT
TRBD1	-	TRBV5-1	TRBJ2-7	CASSLDSGGGEQYF	TGCGCCAGCAGCTTGGACTCAGGGGGCGGCGAGCAGTACTTC
-	-	TRBV5-1	TRBJ2-1	CASSLANFQSYNEQFF	TGCGCCAGCAGCTTGGCTAACTTTCAATCATACAATGAGCAGTTCTTC
TRBD1	once	TRBV7-8	TRBJ1-2	CASSGGTGLINYGYTF	TGTGCCAGCAGCGGAGGGACAGGGTTGATAAACTATGGCTACACCTTC
TRBD1	-	TRBV7-6	TRBJ1-1	CASSPVTGAHTEAFF	TGTGCCAGCAGCCCCGTGACAGGGGCCCACACTGAAGCTTTCTTT
TRBD2	-	TRBV19	TRBJ2-2	CASRGDQDTGELFF	TGTGCCAGTCGGGGGGATCAGGACACCGGGGAGCTGTTTTTT
TRBD2	-	TRBV30	TRBJ2-1	CAWTSGWGEQFF	TGTGCCTGGACTAGCGGGTGGGGTGAGCAGTTCTTC
-	-	TRBV28	TRBJ2-1	CASTTVGEQFF	TGTGCCAGCACCACAGTTGGTGAGCAGTTCTTC
-	-	TRBV11-2	TRBJ2-4	CASSPRGGGDIQYF	TGTGCCAGCAGCCCCCGAGGGGGTGGTGACATTCAGTACTTC
TRBD2	-	TRBV28	TRBJ2-5	CASSLSGGATETQYF	TGTGCCAGCAGTTTAAGCGGGGGGGCGACAGAGACCCAGTACTTC